This TCR beta chain was identified during a study of T-cell reconstitution after alpha-beta-depleted transplantation in children. This CDR3 has 14 amino acids. Trimming at V came to 6 bases and at J to 9 bases, leaving 13 bases not matched to a gene. This clonotype has at least ten counts. Unique molecular identifiers were built into the TCRbeta library. TCRdb processed the PCR reads anew with MiXCR; each CDR3 protein has one entry. The sample gives 100,000 to 120,000 distinct CDR3 sequences, about 9.3% of which show up once; around 8.5% is in the top ten. The TCR was taken from a human donor who donated a stem cell graft to a child with acute lymphoblastic leukemia. The specimen comprised PBMCs from the stem cell graft donor, sampled from the stem cell graft. The chain links TRBV12-3 or TRBV12-4 to TRBJ1-2; TRBD1 agrees at 7 bases. In DNA, the CDR3 is TGTGCCAGCAGCCAAACGACAGGGCCATTACGCTACACCTTC. It specifies CASSQTTGPLRYTF.